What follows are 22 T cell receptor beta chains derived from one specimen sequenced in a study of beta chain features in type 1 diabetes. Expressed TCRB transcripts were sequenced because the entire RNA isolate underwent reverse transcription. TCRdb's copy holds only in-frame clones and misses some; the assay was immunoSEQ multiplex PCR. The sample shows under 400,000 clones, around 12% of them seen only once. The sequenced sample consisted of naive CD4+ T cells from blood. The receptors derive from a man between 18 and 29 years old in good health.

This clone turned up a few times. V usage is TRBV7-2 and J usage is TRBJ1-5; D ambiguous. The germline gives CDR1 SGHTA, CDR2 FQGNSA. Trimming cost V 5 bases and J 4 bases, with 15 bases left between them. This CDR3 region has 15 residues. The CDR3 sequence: CASSPRVGWNQPQHF. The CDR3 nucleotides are TGTGCCAGCAGCCCTCGGGTGGGTTGGAATCAGCCCCAGCATTTT. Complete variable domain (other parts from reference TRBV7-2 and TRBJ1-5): GAGVSQSPSNKVTEKGKDVELRCDPISGHTALYWYRQSLGQGLEFLIYFQGNSAPDKSGLPSDRFSAERTGGSVSTLTIQRTQQEDSAVYLCASSPRVGWNQPQHFGDGTRLSIL.

DNA for the CDR3: TGTGCCACCAGCAGAGATAGCAGCCCTCCTTACGAGCAGTACTTC. It is translated as CATSRDSSPPYEQYF. The J gene is TRBJ2-7, the V gene TRBV15, with D uncertain. CDR3 length: 15 amino acids. Trimming removed 0 bases at V and 4 bases at J, with 13 bases between. From germline, CDR1 is LNHNV and CDR2 YYDKDF (reference sequence). The variable domain in full, completed from reference TRBV15 and TRBJ2-7, reads DAMVIQNPRYQVTQFGKPVTLSCSQTLNHNVMYWYQQKSSQAPKLLFHYYDKDFNNEADTPDNFQSRRPNTSFCFLDIRSPGLGDTAMYLCATSRDSSPPYEQYFGPGTRLTVT.

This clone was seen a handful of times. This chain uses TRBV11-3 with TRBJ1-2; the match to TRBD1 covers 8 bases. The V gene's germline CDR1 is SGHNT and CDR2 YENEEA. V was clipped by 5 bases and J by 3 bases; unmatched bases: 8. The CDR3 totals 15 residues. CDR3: CASSLRHRGDYGYTF. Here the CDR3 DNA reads TGTGCCAGCAGCCTAAGACACAGGGGGGACTATGGCTACACCTTC.

DNA of the CDR3: TGTGCCAGCAGTAGCGCAGGGGGTCATGAAAAACTGTTTTTT. Encoded protein: CASSSAGGHEKLFF. The rearrangement uses TRBV28 and TRBJ1-4; 7 bases match TRBD1. This CDR3 is built from 14 residues. V dropped 5 bases and J dropped 6; count of bases not matched to a gene: 6. Germline values: CDR1 MDHEN, CDR2 SYDVKM.

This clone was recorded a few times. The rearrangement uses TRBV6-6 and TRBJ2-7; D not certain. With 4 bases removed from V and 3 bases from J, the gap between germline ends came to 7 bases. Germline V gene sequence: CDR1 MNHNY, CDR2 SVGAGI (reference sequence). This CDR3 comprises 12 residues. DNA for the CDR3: TGTGCCAGCAGTTCTAAATACTACGAGCAGTACTTC. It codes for CASSSKYYEQYF.

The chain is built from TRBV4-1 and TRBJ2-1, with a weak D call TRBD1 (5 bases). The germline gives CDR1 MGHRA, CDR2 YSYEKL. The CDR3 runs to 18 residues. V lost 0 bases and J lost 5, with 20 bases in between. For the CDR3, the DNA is TGCGCCAGCAGCCAAGATCGGTTTGACAGCCTAAGTAACAATGAGCAGTTCTTC. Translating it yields CASSQDRFDSLSNNEQFF.

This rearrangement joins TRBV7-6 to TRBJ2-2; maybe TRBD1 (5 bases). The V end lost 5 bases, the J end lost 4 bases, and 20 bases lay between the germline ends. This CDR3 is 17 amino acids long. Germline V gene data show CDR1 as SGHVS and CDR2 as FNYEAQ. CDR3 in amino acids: CASSLGTTVRSTGELFF. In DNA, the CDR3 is TGTGCCAGCAGCCTAGGAACGACAGTTCGAAGCACCGGGGAGCTGTTTTTT.

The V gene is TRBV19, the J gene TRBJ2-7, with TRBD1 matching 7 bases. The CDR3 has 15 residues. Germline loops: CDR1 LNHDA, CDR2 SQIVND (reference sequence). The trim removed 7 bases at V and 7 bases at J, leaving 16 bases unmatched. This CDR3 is CASTRDSGRSMEQYF. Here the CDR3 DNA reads TGTGCCAGTACCCGGGACAGCGGAAGGAGTATGGAGCAGTACTTC.

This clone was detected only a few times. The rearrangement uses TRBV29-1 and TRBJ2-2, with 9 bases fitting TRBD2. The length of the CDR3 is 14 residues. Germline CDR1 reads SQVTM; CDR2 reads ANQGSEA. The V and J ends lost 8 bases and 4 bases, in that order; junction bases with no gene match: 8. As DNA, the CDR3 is TGCAGCCAAACGCGGGGGGGGGTCACCGGGGAGCTGTTTTTT. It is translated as CSQTRGGVTGELFF.

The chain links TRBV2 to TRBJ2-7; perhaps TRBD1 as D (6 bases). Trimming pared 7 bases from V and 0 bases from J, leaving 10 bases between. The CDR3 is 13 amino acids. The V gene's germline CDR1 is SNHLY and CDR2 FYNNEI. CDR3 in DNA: TGTGCCAGCACTCAGGACAGCTCCTACGAGCAGTACTTC. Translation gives CASTQDSSYEQYF.

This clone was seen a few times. CDR3 loop: CASSPPPLAGTNTGELFF. In DNA form, the CDR3 reads TGTGCCAGCAGCCCACCCCCACTAGCGGGAACGAACACCGGGGAGCTGTTTTTT. The chain combines TRBV5-4 with TRBJ2-2; TRBD2 agrees at 10 bases. From germline, CDR1 is SGHNT and CDR2 YYREEE (reference sequence). After removal of 4 bases from V and 0 bases from J, the junction contained 9 bases not matched to a gene. The CDR3 sequence is 18 residues long.

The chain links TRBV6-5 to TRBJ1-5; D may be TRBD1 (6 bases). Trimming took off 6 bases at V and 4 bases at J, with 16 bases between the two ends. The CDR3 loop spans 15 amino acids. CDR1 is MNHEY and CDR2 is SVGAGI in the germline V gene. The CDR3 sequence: CASSLYRATNQPQHF. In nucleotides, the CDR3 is TGTGCCAGCAGCCTCTACAGGGCGACGAATCAGCCCCAGCATTTT.

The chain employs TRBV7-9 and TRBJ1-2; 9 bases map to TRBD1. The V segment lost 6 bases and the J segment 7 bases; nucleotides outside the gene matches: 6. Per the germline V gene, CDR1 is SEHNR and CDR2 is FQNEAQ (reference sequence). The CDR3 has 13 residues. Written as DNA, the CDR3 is TGTGCCAGCAGATTTACAGGGGGCTTTGGCTACACCTTC. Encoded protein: CASRFTGGFGYTF.

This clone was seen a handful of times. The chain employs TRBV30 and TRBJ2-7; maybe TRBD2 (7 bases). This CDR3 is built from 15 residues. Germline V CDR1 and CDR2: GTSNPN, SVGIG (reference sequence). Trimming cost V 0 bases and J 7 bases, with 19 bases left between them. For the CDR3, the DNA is TGTGCCTGGAGTGTACAGGGCGGGGGCATAGGGGAGCAGTACTTC. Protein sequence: CAWSVQGGGIGEQYF.

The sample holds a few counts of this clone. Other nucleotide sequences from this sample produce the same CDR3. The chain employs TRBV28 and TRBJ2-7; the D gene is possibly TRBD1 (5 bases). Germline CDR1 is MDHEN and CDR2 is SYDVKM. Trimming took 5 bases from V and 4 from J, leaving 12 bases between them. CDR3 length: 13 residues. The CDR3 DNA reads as TGTGCCAGCAGTAACCCCCAGGGTTACGAGCAGTACTTC. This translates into CASSNPQGYEQYF.

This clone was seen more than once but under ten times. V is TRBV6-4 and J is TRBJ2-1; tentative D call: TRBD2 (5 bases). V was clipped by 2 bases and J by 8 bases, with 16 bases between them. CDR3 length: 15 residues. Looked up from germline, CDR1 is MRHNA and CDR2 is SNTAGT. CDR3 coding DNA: TGTGCCAGCAGTGACAGGTGGCGGGCTAGGGATGAGCAGTTCTTC. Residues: CASSDRWRARDEQFF.

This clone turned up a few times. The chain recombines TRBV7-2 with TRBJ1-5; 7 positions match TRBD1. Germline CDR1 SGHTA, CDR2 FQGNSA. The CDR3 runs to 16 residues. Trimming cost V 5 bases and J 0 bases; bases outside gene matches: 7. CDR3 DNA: TGTGCCAGCAGCGCGGGGGGGACAGTTAGCAATCAGCCCCAGCATTTT. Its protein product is CASSAGGTVSNQPQHF. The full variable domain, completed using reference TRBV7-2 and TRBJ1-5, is GAGVSQSPSNKVTEKGKDVELRCDPISGHTALYWYRQSLGQGLEFLIYFQGNSAPDKSGLPSDRFSAERTGGSVSTLTIQRTQQEDSAVYLCASSAGGTVSNQPQHFGDGTRLSIL.

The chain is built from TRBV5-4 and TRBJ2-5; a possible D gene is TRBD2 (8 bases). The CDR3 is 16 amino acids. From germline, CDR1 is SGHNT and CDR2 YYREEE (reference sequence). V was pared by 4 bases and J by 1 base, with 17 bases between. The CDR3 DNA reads TGTGCCAGCAGCCCCTCGGGAGGGGGCTCCCAAGAGACCCAGTACTTC. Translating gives CASSPSGGGSQETQYF.

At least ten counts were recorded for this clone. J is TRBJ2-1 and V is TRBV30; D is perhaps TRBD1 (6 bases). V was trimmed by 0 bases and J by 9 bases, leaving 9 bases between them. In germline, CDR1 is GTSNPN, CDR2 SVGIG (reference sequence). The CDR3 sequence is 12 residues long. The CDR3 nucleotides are TGTGCCTGGAGTGTACAGGGATTTGAGCAGTTCTTC. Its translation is CAWSVQGFEQFF.

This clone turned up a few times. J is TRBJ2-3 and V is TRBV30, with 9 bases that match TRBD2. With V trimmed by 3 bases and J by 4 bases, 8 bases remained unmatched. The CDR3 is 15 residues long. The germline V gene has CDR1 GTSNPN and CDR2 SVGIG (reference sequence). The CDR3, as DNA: TGTGCCTGGAGCCCGGGACTAGCTGTAGCAGATACGCAGTATTTT. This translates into CAWSPGLAVADTQYF. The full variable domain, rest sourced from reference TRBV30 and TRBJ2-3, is SQTIHQWPATLVQPVGSPLSLECTVEGTSNPNLYWYRQAAGRGLQLLFYSVGIGQISSEVPQNLSASRPQDRQFILSSKKLLLSDSGFYLCAWSPGLAVADTQYFGPGTRLTVL.

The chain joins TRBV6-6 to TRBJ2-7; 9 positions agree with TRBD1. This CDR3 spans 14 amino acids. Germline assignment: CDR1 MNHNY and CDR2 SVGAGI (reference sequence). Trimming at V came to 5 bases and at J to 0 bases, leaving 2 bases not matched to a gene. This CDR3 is CASSRDRASYEQYF. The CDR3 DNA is TGTGCCAGCAGTCGGGACAGGGCCTCCTACGAGCAGTACTTC.

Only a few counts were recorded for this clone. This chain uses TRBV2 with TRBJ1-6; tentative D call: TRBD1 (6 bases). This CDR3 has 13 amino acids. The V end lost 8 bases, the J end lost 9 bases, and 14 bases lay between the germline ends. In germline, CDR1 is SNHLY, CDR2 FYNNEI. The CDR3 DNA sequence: TGTGCCAGCGTCCGACGAGGGGGTTCACCCCTCCACTTT. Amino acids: CASVRRGGSPLHF.